The 29 T cell receptor beta chains presented below share a single source sample, sequenced in a study of cytomegalovirus exposure and HLA in healthy donors. PCR was performed using 60 Vbeta and 13 Jbeta primers. This table comes from immunoSEQ multiplex PCR, and its TCRdb copy is limited to in-frame clones, with some not included. The sample includes 35,000 to 45,000 clones, 65% to 90% of them seen just once. Specimen: PBMCs. Receptor source: a young woman in good health and CMV-seropositive.

In this sample, this clone turned up a few times. This chain uses TRBV21-1 with TRBJ1-1; the D call in the table, TRBD1, was not verified against the DNA. TRBV21-1 is an annotated pseudogene. The CDR3 runs 20 residues. The CDR3 here is CASTRSNYRAQSPKNTEAFF. In DNA form, the CDR3 reads TGTGCCAGCACCAGGTCCAATTACAGGGCACAGAGTCCAAAGAACACTGAAGCTTTCTTT.

The rearrangement uses TRBV19 and TRBJ2-1; D not certain. This CDR3 comprises 11 residues. Germline V gene sequence: CDR1 LNHDA, CDR2 SQIVND (reference sequence). The ends were cut back, 6 bases at V and 5 bases at J, with 5 bases in the middle. The CDR3 coding sequence is TGTGCCAGTAGGTTAGACAATGAGCAGTTCTTC. Its protein product is CASRLDNEQFF. The full variable domain, with the rest looked up from reference TRBV19 and TRBJ2-1, is DGGITQSPKYLFRKEGQNVTLSCEQNLNHDAMYWYRQDPGQGLRLIYYSQIVNDFQKGDIAEGYSVSREKKESFPLTVTSAQKNPTAFYLCASRLDNEQFFGPGTRLTVL.

The chain couples TRBV19 to TRBJ1-2; possibly TRBD1 for D (5 bases). Germline assignment: CDR1 LNHDA and CDR2 SQIVND (reference sequence). This CDR3 comprises 13 residues. The V end lost 5 bases, the J end lost 14 bases, and 21 bases lay between the germline ends. The CDR3 sequence: CASSSQATYGGTF. The DNA for the CDR3 is TGTGCCAGTAGTTCACAGGCCACCTATGGGGGGACCTTC.

This rearrangement joins TRBV30 to TRBJ2-7, with 9 bases lining up with TRBD2. The CDR3 sequence is 13 residues long. Per the germline V gene, CDR1 is GTSNPN and CDR2 is SVGIG (reference sequence). V trimming: 7 bases; J trimming: 2 bases; junction bases outside the gene matches: 6. The CDR3: CASHSGGPYEQYF. CDR3 coding DNA: TGTGCCTCGCATAGCGGGGGCCCCTACGAGCAGTACTTC. The variable domain in full, completed from reference TRBV30 and TRBJ2-7, reads SQTIHQWPATLVQPVGSPLSLECTVEGTSNPNLYWYRQAAGRGLQLLFYSVGIGQISSEVPQNLSASRPQDRQFILSSKKLLLSDSGFYLCASHSGGPYEQYFGPGTRLTVT.

This clone was detected only once. The rearrangement uses TRBV29-1 and TRBJ2-2; D ambiguous. Germline CDR1 and CDR2: SQVTM and ANQGSEA. This CDR3 is 13 amino acids long. The V end was cut by 3 bases, the J end by 0 bases, with 5 bases between. The CDR3 bases are TGCAGCGTTGATCGTCCGAACACCGGGGAGCTGTTTTTT. Translated, it gives CSVDRPNTGELFF.

The chain employs TRBV28 and TRBJ2-7, with TRBD2 matching 9 bases. The CDR3 runs 14 residues. Germline CDR1 and CDR2: MDHEN and SYDVKM. The trim removed 5 bases at V and 6 bases at J, leaving 8 bases unmatched. As DNA, the CDR3 is TGTGCCAGCAGTCTAGCGGGATCATCTGGCGAGCAGTACTTC. This gives the protein CASSLAGSSGEQYF.

The chain recombines TRBV6-1 with TRBJ2-3, with 13 nucleotides matching TRBD2. V shed 4 bases and J 8 bases; nucleotides not matched to a gene: 3. The CDR3 length is 14 residues. Germline CDR1 MNHNS, CDR2 SASEGT. CDR3 in amino acids: CASSGLAGGGTQYF. The CDR3 DNA follows: TGTGCCAGCAGTGGACTAGCGGGGGGCGGTACGCAGTATTTT.

This chain joins TRBV19 and TRBJ2-5; D ambiguous. The CDR3 runs 14 residues. Trimming shortened V by 7 bases and J by 7 bases, and 19 bases separated the two germline ends. Germline-derived CDR1 and CDR2 are LNHDA and SQIVND (reference sequence). This CDR3 is CASMSNRRSGTQYF. The CDR3 DNA reads TGTGCCAGTATGAGTAACCGAAGGTCAGGGACCCAGTACTTC. The full variable domain, in which reference TRBV19 and TRBJ2-5 provide the parts outside the CDR3, is DGGITQSPKYLFRKEGQNVTLSCEQNLNHDAMYWYRQDPGQGLRLIYYSQIVNDFQKGDIAEGYSVSREKKESFPLTVTSAQKNPTAFYLCASMSNRRSGTQYFGPGTRLLVL.

The chain has TRBV5-1 and TRBJ2-7; tentatively, D is TRBD1 (5 bases). With 4 bases removed from V and 2 bases from J, the gap between germline ends came to 19 bases. The CDR3 runs 16 residues. CDR1 SGHRS and CDR2 YFSETQ come from the germline V gene. CDR3 nucleotide sequence: TGCGCCAGCAGCCCCACTTACGGCAGGGCCACCTACGAGCAGTACTTC. It encodes CASSPTYGRATYEQYF.

The chain links TRBV11-2 to TRBJ2-7; 7 bases map to TRBD1. With 7 bases clipped from V and 2 bases from J, the junction kept 11 bases outside the gene matches. The CDR3 spans 15 residues. Germline-derived CDR1 and CDR2 are SGHAT and FQNNGV. In nucleotides, the CDR3 is TGTGCCAGCAACCCAACCGGGACAGACCCCTACGAGCAGTACTTC. Its translation is CASNPTGTDPYEQYF.

This rearrangement joins TRBV7-9 to TRBJ2-2; 7 positions agree with TRBD1. The CDR3 runs to 17 residues. Germline V gene sequence: CDR1 SEHNR, CDR2 FQNEAQ (reference sequence). J gave up 0 bases and V 5 bases, and 9 bases lay outside the gene matches. CDR3: CASSPDWTGPNTGELFF. The DNA of the CDR3 is TGTGCCAGCAGCCCAGATTGGACAGGTCCGAACACCGGGGAGCTGTTTTTT. The full variable domain, in which reference TRBV7-9 and TRBJ2-2 provide the parts outside the CDR3, is DTGVSQNPRHKITKRGQNVTFRCDPISEHNRLYWYRQTLGQGPEFLTYFQNEAQLEKSRLLSDRFSAERPKGSFSTLEIQRTEQGDSAMYLCASSPDWTGPNTGELFFGEGSRLTVL.

CDR3 residues: CASSSDRGTGELFF. Written as DNA, the CDR3 is TGTGCCAGCAGCTCTGACAGGGGCACCGGGGAGCTGTTTTTT. This rearrangement joins TRBV6-5 to TRBJ2-2; 8 bases are shared with TRBD1. This CDR3 has 14 amino acids. Per germline, CDR1 MNHEY and CDR2 SVGAGI. V was clipped by 6 bases and J by 4 bases; unmatched bases: 4.

CDR3 sequence reads: CASSFPTGQGVNEQFF. The CDR3 bases are TGTGCCAGCAGCTTCCCAACGGGACAGGGGGTCAATGAGCAGTTCTTC. V is TRBV7-3 and J is TRBJ2-1, with 11 bases that match TRBD1. The CDR3 has 16 amino acids. J was trimmed by 6 bases and V by 3 bases; bases with no gene match: 7. The germline V gene has CDR1 SGHTA and CDR2 FQGTGA.

The V call is TRBV2, the J call TRBJ2-5; 13 bases match TRBD2. The V segment lost 10 bases and the J segment 5 bases; nucleotides outside the gene matches: 7. Germline V gene sequence: CDR1 SNHLY, CDR2 FYNNEI. The CDR3 sequence is 14 residues long. The CDR3: CATWTSGGVETQYF. For the CDR3, the DNA is TGTGCCACCTGGACTAGCGGGGGTGTGGAGACCCAGTACTTC.

The chain carries TRBV4-3 and TRBJ1-2; TRBD1 is a possible D gene (5 bases). This CDR3 is built from 16 residues. Germline CDR1 and CDR2: LGHNA and YSLEER. Between the trimmed V and J ends, which lost 0 bases and 2 bases, there was a span of 13 bases. The CDR3 is CASSQDLSGKNYGYTF. CDR3 nucleotides: TGCGCCAGCAGCCAAGATCTGTCAGGGAAAAACTATGGCTACACCTTC.

This clone was picked up one time. The J gene is TRBJ1-1, the V gene TRBV19, with 8 nucleotides matching TRBD1. Germline V gene sequence: CDR1 LNHDA, CDR2 SQIVND (reference sequence). Unmatched junction bases numbered 10, after V lost 4 bases and J lost 6 bases. CDR3 length: 15 amino acids. The CDR3 nucleotides read TGTGCCAGTAGTAGATCCCGGGACAGGTCTCCTGAAGCTTTCTTT. Its protein product is CASSRSRDRSPEAFF.

This clone appeared a few times. This sequence joins TRBV15 and TRBJ1-5; maybe TRBD1 (6 bases). This CDR3 is 14 amino acids long. The V end was cut by 0 bases, the J end by 8 bases, with 11 bases between. Per germline, CDR1 LNHNV and CDR2 YYDKDF (reference sequence). The CDR3 nucleotides read TGTGCCACCAGCAGAGATGAGGGGGAGAAGCCCCAGCATTTT. Translated, it gives CATSRDEGEKPQHF.

The rearrangement joins TRBV19 to TRBJ2-1, with TRBD2 identical over 13 bases. V trimming: 4 bases; J trimming: 6 bases; junction bases outside the gene matches: 9. The CDR3 sequence is 17 residues long. The germline V gene has CDR1 LNHDA and CDR2 SQIVND (reference sequence). The CDR3 loop reads CASSTRLAGGNSNEQFF. The CDR3 DNA sequence: TGTGCCAGTAGTACCCGACTAGCGGGGGGTAATTCCAATGAGCAGTTCTTC. The complete variable domain, with remaining parts taken from reference TRBV19 and TRBJ2-1, reads DGGITQSPKYLFRKEGQNVTLSCEQNLNHDAMYWYRQDPGQGLRLIYYSQIVNDFQKGDIAEGYSVSREKKESFPLTVTSAQKNPTAFYLCASSTRLAGGNSNEQFFGPGTRLTVL.

V gene TRBV30 combines with J gene TRBJ2-7; D might be TRBD1 (7 bases). Trimming pared 3 bases from V and 0 bases from J, leaving 18 bases between. This CDR3 is built from 16 residues. Germline V gives CDR1 GTSNPN, CDR2 SVGIG (reference sequence). CDR3 amino acids: CAWRPRGAGGSYEQYF. CDR3 nucleotides: TGTGCCTGGAGGCCAAGGGGGGCAGGGGGCTCCTACGAGCAGTACTTC.

The chain uses TRBV7-2 and TRBJ1-2; D may be TRBD1 (6 bases). V lost 3 bases and J 7 bases, leaving 9 bases between the germline ends. This CDR3 has 12 amino acids. In germline, CDR1 is SGHTA, CDR2 FQGNSA. The CDR3 here is CASSFGQTGYTF. CDR3 DNA sequence: TGTGCCAGCAGCTTCGGACAGACTGGCTACACCTTC.

This clone was found once. V and J are TRBV19 and TRBJ2-5; 7 bases are shared with TRBD1. From germline, CDR1 is LNHDA and CDR2 SQIVND (reference sequence). J gave up 3 bases and V 6 bases, and 4 bases lay outside the gene matches. The CDR3 is made up of 13 amino acids. The CDR3: CASSRDSEETQYF. As DNA, the CDR3 is TGTGCCAGTAGCCGGGACAGTGAAGAGACCCAGTACTTC.

The gene calls are TRBV5-6 and TRBJ2-2; 9 bases are shared with TRBD1. This CDR3 has 18 residues. Trimming removed 0 bases from V and 2 bases from J; junction bases left unmatched: 8. Looked up from germline, CDR1 is SGHDT and CDR2 is YYEEEE. In DNA, the CDR3 is TGTGCCAGCAGCTTGGTTTCGGGACAGGGTTTCAACACCGGGGAGCTGTTTTTT. Its translation is CASSLVSGQGFNTGELFF.

The chain employs TRBV7-3 and TRBJ2-5, with a possible D match to TRBD1 (5 bases). V was shortened by 2 bases and J by 1 base, with 14 bases between the two germline ends. Per the germline V gene, CDR1 is SGHTA and CDR2 is FQGTGA. CDR3 length equals 16 residues. The CDR3 loop is CASSLGARAFQETQYF. In DNA form, the CDR3 reads TGTGCCAGCAGCTTAGGTGCCAGGGCCTTCCAAGAGACCCAGTACTTC. The full variable domain, in which reference TRBV7-3 and TRBJ2-5 provide the parts outside the CDR3, is GAGVSQTPSNKVTEKGKYVELRCDPISGHTALYWYRQSLGQGPEFLIYFQGTGAADDSGLPNDRFFAVRPEGSVSTLKIQRTERGDSAVYLCASSLGARAFQETQYFGPGTRLLVL.

This chain uses TRBV7-2 with TRBJ1-2; 7 bases map to TRBD1. CDR1 and CDR2 from the germline V gene are SGHTA and FQGNSA. The CDR3 covers 14 residues. J lost 3 bases, V lost 2 bases, and 3 bases had no gene match. The CDR3 region is CASSLRGRDYGYTF. The CDR3 region has the DNA TGTGCCAGCAGCTTAAGGGGGCGCGACTATGGCTACACCTTC.

The rearrangement uses TRBV11-2 and TRBJ2-7; D is possibly TRBD2 (7 bases). Germline values: CDR1 SGHAT, CDR2 FQNNGV. V shed 1 base and J shed 3 bases, with 13 bases lying between them. This CDR3 comprises 15 residues. Written as DNA, the CDR3 is TGTGCCAGCAGCTTAGGGGGGGGGCGGGTCTACGAGCAGTACTTC. Its translation: CASSLGGGRVYEQYF.

This rearrangement joins TRBV5-6 to TRBJ1-6; 9 bases agree with TRBD1. CDR1 SGHDT and CDR2 YYEEEE come from the germline V gene. V trimming: 0 bases; J trimming: 6 bases; junction bases outside the gene matches: 1. CDR3 size: 15 residues. Here the CDR3 DNA reads TGTGCCAGCAGCTTGGGGGACAGGGCTAATTCACCCCTCCACTTT. Translating gives CASSLGDRANSPLHF.

The chain employs TRBV7-9 and TRBJ2-3; 8 nucleotides match TRBD2. This CDR3 has 17 residues. The junction had 8 bases not matched to a gene; V was cut back by 1 base and J by 2 bases. CDR1 is SEHNR, CDR2 FQNEAQ, per germline (reference sequence). The CDR3 reads CASSLGTSGTDTDTQYF. In DNA, the CDR3 is TGTGCCAGCAGCTTAGGCACTAGCGGTACTGACACAGATACGCAGTATTTT.

This clone was observed a few times. V is TRBV5-4 and J is TRBJ2-7; the D is unclear. The germline V gene encodes CDR1 SGHNT and CDR2 YYREEE (reference sequence). The CDR3 consists of 14 residues. Trimming removed 0 bases at V and 1 base at J, with 8 bases between. CDR3 DNA sequence: TGTGCCAGCAGCTTGGACAGCCTATCCTACGAGCAGTACTTC. Translation gives CASSLDSLSYEQYF.

This clone showed up just once. The chain recombines TRBV9 with TRBJ1-1, with unresolved D. The CDR3 spans 14 residues. V was shortened by 4 bases and J by 1 base, with 11 bases between the two germline ends. In germline, CDR1 is SGDLS, CDR2 YYNGEE. The CDR3 bases are TGTGCCAGCAGCTTGAGGCCATCGAACACTGAAGCTTTCTTT. This translates into CASSLRPSNTEAFF.